Below are 5 T cell receptor beta chains sequenced from a single sample in a study of TIL therapy for anti-PD-1-resistant metastatic lung cancer. Noted time point: pre-treatment sample, taken before nivolumab and TIL therapy. This was the immunoSEQ v3 assay. Profiled with immunoSEQ multiplex PCR; TCRdb holds only in-frame clones, not every one. The sample contains about 60,000 clones, roughly 84% of which appear only once. The source was blood, collected at baseline. These receptors all come from a person aged 25 to 85 with non-small cell lung cancer.

The chain uses TRBV28 and TRBJ2-3, with D perhaps TRBD1 or TRBD2 (5 bases each). The V and J ends lost 4 bases and 5 bases respectively, with 19 bases between them. CDR3 size: 16 residues. Germline CDR1 reads MDHEN; CDR2 reads SYDVKM. The CDR3 nucleotides read TGTGCCAGCAGTTCTCTGACACGGGGCCAGGGAGATACGCAGTATTTT. Protein: CASSSLTRGQGDTQYF.

The chain couples TRBV2 to TRBJ2-1; TRBD1 aligns across 9 bases. The germline CDR1 and CDR2 sequences are SNHLY and FYNNEI. The CDR3 runs to 12 residues. CDR3 DNA: TGTGCGTGGGGACAGGGAGTGGGTGAGCAGTTCTTC. Residues: CAWGQGVGEQFF.

The V call is TRBV5-6, the J call TRBJ1-6; tentative D call: TRBD1 (5 bases). The CDR3 consists of 15 residues. Germline loops: CDR1 SGHDT, CDR2 YYEEEE. Trimming took 2 bases from V and 4 from J, leaving 10 bases between them. CDR3 in DNA: TGTGCCAGCAGCTTCCCGGGACGTTATAATTCACCCCTCCACTTT. Translation: CASSFPGRYNSPLHF.

This chain uses TRBV5-5 with TRBJ2-3; D is possibly TRBD1 (6 bases). From germline, CDR1 is SGHKS and CDR2 YYEKEE (reference sequence). Trimming removed 3 bases at V and 1 base at J, with 21 bases between. The CDR3 covers 18 residues. CDR3 coding DNA: TGTGCCAGCAGCTCAGGGGAAGTGCGGCGGGTGCGCACAGATACGCAGTATTTT. Residues: CASSSGEVRRVRTDTQYF.

The chain uses TRBV12-3 or TRBV12-4 and TRBJ2-3; D is undetermined. The CDR3 consists of 12 residues. V was shortened by 1 base and J by 5 bases, with 4 bases between the two germline ends. In DNA form, the CDR3 reads TGTGCCAGCAGTTTAGGTGTAGATACGCAGTATTTT. Its translation is CASSLGVDTQYF.